What follows describes a single TCR beta chain. The target of this receptor is not known. Base qualities are not at hand, and no much larger clone is one base apart. Library creation used 5' RACE. The listed sequencing device is Illumina HiSeq 2500. A second roughly 6 to 11 cycle PCR used a sample-barcoded 5' primer and a J-beta primer mix. Each TCR beta cDNA molecule received a unique molecular identifier from a template-switch 5' adaptor carrying 12 random nucleotides. Each sample yielded at least 2.5 million CDR3-containing paired-end reads. The Mint cDNA synthesis kit, primed by a TRBC-specific oligonucleotide, was used to synthesize first-strand cDNA from all RNA. All cDNA was treated with uracil-DNA glycosylase and then went through a first 18-cycle PCR with the universal primers M1SS and BC2_uni_R. The authors processed their data as follows. For normalization, 1 million high-quality reads, each with a distinct molecular identifier, were randomly selected from each sample. Instead of being binned into consensus sequences, reads with shared molecular identifiers were discarded. CDR3 identification, clonotype clustering and error correction used MiTCR with a Q25 quality threshold and the strictest error-elimination algorithm. Lower-bound total TCR beta diversity was estimated with a nonparametric unseen species model using Euler transformation. TCRdb handled the public reads itself, with Q25 trimming in fastp and clone calling in MiXCR, and kept productive beta chains. Rows are unified per CDR3 protein, each entry keeping the most common DNA and genes. The V and J calls follow TCRdb's processing rather than the paper's. The sample table contains about a million distinct CDR3 sequences; only one count was recorded for roughly two fifths of them. The ten largest clones take up 13% of the sample.

This sample was taken from a study of blood T cells in healthy people across ages (dated by TCRdb to the mid-2010s). Context from the whole study: Template switching captured roughly one uniquely barcoded TCR beta cDNA molecule per two T cells in model experiments. Donors of different ages were randomly distributed across sequencing lanes to avoid experimental bias. The donors were split into four age groups: young (average 16 years), middle-aged (about 40), aged (roughly 60) and long-lived (about 74). To track age-related changes in TCR beta repertoire diversity, the study relied on deep sequencing normalized with unique cDNA molecular identifiers. Two additional independent replicas of 1 million unique cDNA reads from the same blood draw were analyzed for two donors (one aged 18 to 29 and one aged 80 or older). The investigation overall reported the following: Estimates of total diversity based on one million sequenced T cells were considered lower bounds and underestimates. The long-lived group showed more naive CD4+ T cells, fewer expanded clones and increased TCR diversity than the aged group, suggesting age selection. The percentage of naive T cells measured by flow cytometry correlated strongly with observed TCR beta diversity. As age increased, observed TCR beta diversity per million T cells dropped in a roughly linear way, and a significant reduction was already evident by age about 36. Conclusive comparison of naive and antigen-experienced compartments was prevented by the profiling of bulk unsorted PBMCs. Because donor CMV infection status was unknown, age-related changes in expanded clonotypes were potentially confounded.

The donors were about 40 Caucasian individuals from Russia, aged 6 to 90 years, who were systemically healthy. Each donor gave around 9 milliliters of peripheral blood, collected into EDTA-treated Vacutainer tubes. Ficoll-Paque density-gradient centrifugation was used to isolate PBMCs, with at least 6.5 million per sample. Total RNA, at least 6 micrograms per sample, was extracted from PBMCs with Trizol reagent. For every donor, flow cytometry on a PBMC aliquot measured the percentage of naive CD45RAhigh/CD27high T cells. The CDR3 measures 14 amino acids from cysteine to phenylalanine. Only the CDR3 part of the read is kept: 42 bases, read in frame from the first base. The germline V gene provides CDR1 SGHRS and CDR2 YFSETQ. Deletion took 3 bases off V and 7 bases off J, with a span of 14 bases between the germline ends.

The chain uses TRBV5-1 and TRBJ2-1; the D gene is perhaps TRBD1 or TRBD2, as each covers 5 bases. Sequencing was performed on blood. This clonotype was sampled from a man aged 18 to 30 in good health. The DNA sequence reads TGCGCCAGCAGCTCGGGCATGGGGGTTAATGAGCAGTTCTTC. This codes for CASSSGMGVNEQFF.